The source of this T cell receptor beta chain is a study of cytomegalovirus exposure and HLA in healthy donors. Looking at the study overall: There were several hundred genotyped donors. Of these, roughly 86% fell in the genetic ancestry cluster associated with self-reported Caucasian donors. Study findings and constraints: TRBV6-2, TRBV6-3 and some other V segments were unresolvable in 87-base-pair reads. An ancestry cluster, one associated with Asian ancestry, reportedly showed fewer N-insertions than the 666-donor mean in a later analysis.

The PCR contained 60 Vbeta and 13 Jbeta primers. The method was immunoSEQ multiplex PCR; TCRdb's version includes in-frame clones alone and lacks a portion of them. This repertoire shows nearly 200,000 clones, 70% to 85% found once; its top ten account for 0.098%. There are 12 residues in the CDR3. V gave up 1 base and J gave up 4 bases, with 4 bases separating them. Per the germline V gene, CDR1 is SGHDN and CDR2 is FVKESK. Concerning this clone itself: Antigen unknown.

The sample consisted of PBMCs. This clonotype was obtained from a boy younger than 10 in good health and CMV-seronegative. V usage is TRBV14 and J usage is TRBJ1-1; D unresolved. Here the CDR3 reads CASSQAGTEAFF. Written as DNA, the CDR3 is TGTGCCAGCAGCCAAGCGGGCACTGAAGCTTTCTTT. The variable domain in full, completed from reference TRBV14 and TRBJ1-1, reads EAGVTQFPSHSVIEKGQTVTLRCDPISGHDNLYWYRRVMGKEIKFLLHFVKESKQDESGMPNNRFLAERTGGTYSTLKVQPAELEDSGVYFCASSQAGTEAFFGQGTRLTVV.